These 21 T cell receptor beta chains came from one sample sequenced in a study of early T cells in non-severe SARS-CoV-2 infection (dated by TCRdb to the early 2020s). Libraries were made using 5' RACE. Sequencing relied on a NextSeq 500. The public reads were quality trimmed at Q25 with fastp and then assembled into clones with MiXCR by TCRdb, keeping productive beta chains. Rows merge per CDR3 protein into single entries with the most common DNA and genes. In this sample the table shows 25,000 to 35,000 distinct CDR3 sequences, about 3% of which occur a single time. The biggest ten clones account for approximately 0.72% of the sample. The sample was whole blood. The source is an adult who was a healthcare worker with PCR-confirmed SARS-CoV-2 infection or an uninfected control (not recorded which).

This clonotype was counted only a few times. This may come from a read error, since a much larger clone is one base off. The chain recombines TRBV7-9 with TRBJ2-3; D remains ambiguous. CDR3 length equals 13 residues. Per germline, CDR1 SEHNR and CDR2 FQNEAQ (reference sequence). The ends were cut back, 2 bases at V and 6 bases at J, with 9 bases in the middle. The CDR3 sequence: CASSLTRLDTQYF. In nucleotides, the CDR3 is TGTGCCAGCAGCTTAACCCGGTTGGATACGCAGTATTTT.

This clonotype occurred many times. This rearrangement joins TRBV4-2 to TRBJ2-5; D possibly corresponds to TRBD2 (6 bases). The CDR3 covers 14 residues. The V gene lost 1 base and the J gene lost 0 bases, with 6 bases spanning the gap. Germline CDR1 is LGHNA and CDR2 is YNFKEQ. This CDR3 reads CASSQAGDQETQYF. The CDR3 coding sequence is TGTGCCAGCAGCCAAGCGGGAGACCAAGAGACCCAGTACTTC.

The table lists this clonotype with many counts. The chain is built from TRBV24-1 and TRBJ2-1, with 12 bases that match TRBD2. The trim removed 1 base at V and 10 bases at J, leaving 7 bases unmatched. Germline V gene data show CDR1 as KGHDR and CDR2 as SFDVKD. The CDR3 runs to 16 residues. This chain's CDR3 is CATSDFGASGGEEQFF. In DNA, the CDR3 is TGTGCCACCAGTGATTTTGGGGCTAGCGGGGGGGAAGAGCAGTTCTTC.

This clonotype was recorded at least ten times. The chain is built from TRBV7-3 and TRBJ2-3; D assignment may be TRBD1 or TRBD2 (5 bases each). Per the germline V gene, CDR1 is SGHTA and CDR2 is FQGTGA. Trimming took off 4 bases at V and 1 base at J, with 15 bases between the two ends. This CDR3 has 16 amino acids. CDR3 loop: CASSWGSGGRTDTQYF. CDR3 in DNA: TGTGCCAGCAGCTGGGGGTCTGGGGGTCGCACAGATACGCAGTATTTT.

This clonotype is classed as medium-sized (0.01 to 0.1%). The rearrangement links TRBV9 to TRBJ1-2; 7 bases are a match to TRBD1. V lost 4 bases to trimming and J lost 8 bases; unmatched junction nucleotides: 8. This CDR3 region has 13 residues. Germline CDR1 SGDLS, CDR2 YYNGEE. The CDR3 region is CASSFSTGVGYTF. CDR3 bases: TGTGCCAGCAGCTTTTCCACAGGGGTCGGCTACACCTTC.

This clonotype was detected many times. This CDR3 is CASSLGGGVNEQFF. The CDR3 coding sequence is TGTGCCAGCAGCTTAGGAGGCGGGGTAAATGAGCAGTTCTTC. The chain joins TRBV11-3 to TRBJ2-1, with D perhaps matching TRBD2 (6 bases). Germline V lookup: CDR1 SGHNT, CDR2 YENEEA. The CDR3 length is 14 residues. Trimming took off 1 base at V and 7 bases at J, with 11 bases between the two ends.

This clonotype showed up many times. The rearrangement joins TRBV29-1 to TRBJ1-2; a possible D gene is TRBD1 (6 bases). The V end was cut by 3 bases, the J end by 5 bases, with 10 bases between. The CDR3 totals 12 residues. Germline lookup yields CDR1 SQVTM and CDR2 ANQGSEA. The chain's CDR3 is CSVERGGYGYTF. In DNA, the CDR3 is TGCAGCGTTGAGAGAGGGGGATATGGCTACACCTTC.

At least ten counts were recorded for this clonotype. The chain recombines TRBV5-1 with TRBJ2-1; TRBD2 aligns across 9 bases. Trimming removed 4 bases from V and 9 bases from J; junction bases left unmatched: 8. The CDR3 is made up of 14 amino acids. In germline, CDR1 is SGHRS, CDR2 YFSETQ. The CDR3 region has the DNA TGCGCCAGCAGCGGGGGACTAGCAGTTAGTGAGCAGTTCTTC. This codes for CASSGGLAVSEQFF.

This clonotype was detected many times. V usage is TRBV18 and J usage is TRBJ2-3; D is unresolved. With 2 bases removed from V and 6 bases from J, the gap between germline ends came to 6 bases. The germline V gene encodes CDR1 KGHSH and CDR2 LQKENI. This CDR3 has 12 amino acids. The CDR3 sequence is CASSPIVDTQYF. The CDR3 bases are TGTGCCAGCTCACCAATCGTGGATACGCAGTATTTT.

This clonotype has a count of ten or more. The chain joins TRBV7-8 to TRBJ1-5; 7 bases line up with TRBD1. The trim removed 1 base at V and 2 bases at J, leaving 8 bases unmatched. Germline V gene lookup returns CDR1 SGHVS and CDR2 FQNEAQ. This CDR3 comprises 17 residues. The CDR3 DNA is TGTGCCAGCAGCTTAGTTGGCAGGGGGGGCGGCAATCAGCCCCAGCATTTT. Translating gives CASSLVGRGGGNQPQHF.

This clonotype was detected ten times or more. This chain connects TRBV6-1 to TRBJ2-3, with 7 bases aligning to TRBD1. Germline trimming cut 4 bases from V and 6 bases from J; bases unmatched to any gene: 10. The CDR3 loop spans 15 amino acids. Per the germline V gene, CDR1 is MNHNS and CDR2 is SASEGT. The CDR3 region has the DNA TGTGCCAGCAGTGGACCCCAGACAGGGCTCGATACGCAGTATTTT. Amino acid sequence: CASSGPQTGLDTQYF.

The sample holds many counts of this clonotype. The chain has TRBV18 and TRBJ1-5; no definite D call. The CDR3 runs to 15 residues. The germline V and J ends were trimmed by 6 bases and 6 bases, with 18 bases remaining between them. Germline V gene data show CDR1 as KGHSH and CDR2 as LQKENI. This CDR3 is CASSDRSGKTQPQHF. The CDR3 DNA sequence: TGTGCCAGCTCGGACCGTTCGGGTAAAACTCAGCCCCAGCATTTT.

The table lists this clonotype with a few counts. This rearrangement joins TRBV29-1 to TRBJ2-4; no clear D gene. The CDR3 extends over 13 amino acids. V was trimmed by 3 bases and J by 0 bases, leaving 6 bases between them. Per germline, CDR1 SQVTM and CDR2 ANQGSEA. The CDR3 region is CSVELGAKNIQYF. CDR3 DNA: TGCAGCGTTGAGCTGGGAGCCAAAAACATTCAGTACTTC.

This clonotype was detected many times. The CDR3 loop is CASSQEPRSHQAFF. Here the CDR3 DNA reads TGTGCCAGCAGCCAGGAACCCCGATCACATCAAGCTTTCTTT. The chain employs TRBV3-1 and TRBJ1-1, with D hard to call. With 3 bases removed from V and 9 bases from J, the gap between germline ends came to 17 bases. The germline gives CDR1 LGHDT, CDR2 YNNKEL (reference sequence). The CDR3 has 14 amino acids.

This clonotype was found many times. The chain links TRBV7-8 to TRBJ2-3; 10 bases fit TRBD1. This CDR3 comprises 13 residues. Per germline, CDR1 SGHVS and CDR2 FQNEAQ. With V trimmed by 1 base and J by 10 bases, 2 bases remained unmatched. CDR3 amino acids: CASSLGDRGAQYF. CDR3 bases: TGTGCCAGCAGCTTAGGGGACAGGGGTGCGCAGTATTTT.

V is TRBV30 and J is TRBJ2-2; D unresolved. The CDR3 extends over 11 amino acids. The ends were cut back, 0 bases at V and 6 bases at J, with 2 bases in the middle. Germline CDR1 GTSNPN, CDR2 SVGIG (reference sequence). CDR3 protein: CAWSVPGELFF. For the CDR3, the DNA is TGTGCCTGGAGTGTGCCCGGGGAGCTGTTTTTT.

This chain uses TRBV5-4 with TRBJ2-2, with D unresolved. This CDR3 region has 15 residues. CDR1 and CDR2 (germline): SGHNT, YYREEE (reference sequence). The V end was cut by 0 bases, the J end by 4 bases, with 10 bases between. CDR3 loop: CASSLELQTTGELFF. DNA for the CDR3: TGTGCCAGCAGCTTGGAATTGCAGACCACCGGGGAGCTGTTTTTT. Based on the CDR3 plus reference TRBV5-4 and TRBJ2-2, the full variable domain is ETGVTQSPTHLIKTRGQQVTLRCSSQSGHNTVSWYQQALGQGPQFIFQYYREEENGRGNFPPRFSGLQFPNYSSELNVNALELDDSALYLCASSLELQTTGELFFGEGSRLTVL.

There are many counts of this clonotype. This chain links TRBV6-5 with TRBJ1-2, with D unclear. Germline V gene lookup returns CDR1 MNHEY and CDR2 SVGAGI. The V end was cut by 8 bases, the J end by 5 bases, with 15 bases between. This CDR3 comprises 13 residues. CDR3: CASAVADSYGYTF. As DNA, the CDR3 is TGTGCCAGCGCCGTGGCCGACTCGTATGGCTACACCTTC.

The gene calls are TRBV12-3 or TRBV12-4 and TRBJ1-2; 8 nucleotides align to TRBD1. CDR3 length: 13 amino acids. After removal of 5 bases from V and 6 bases from J, the junction contained 5 bases not matched to a gene. The chain's CDR3 is CASSIQTGDGYTF. CDR3 nucleotides: TGTGCCAGCAGTATACAGACAGGGGATGGCTACACCTTC.

This clonotype was observed many times. The CDR3: CASSTAGGTGELFF. CDR3 nucleotide sequence: TGTGCCAGTAGTACAGCGGGGGGCACCGGGGAGCTGTTTTTT. J is TRBJ2-2 and V is TRBV19; 9 nucleotides match TRBD2. CDR1 and CDR2 from the germline V gene are LNHDA and SQIVND (reference sequence). J gave up 4 bases and V 4 bases, and 1 base lay outside the gene matches. The CDR3 contains 14 residues. The entire variable domain, with the rest obtained from reference TRBV19 and TRBJ2-2, is as follows: DGGITQSPKYLFRKEGQNVTLSCEQNLNHDAMYWYRQDPGQGLRLIYYSQIVNDFQKGDIAEGYSVSREKKESFPLTVTSAQKNPTAFYLCASSTAGGTGELFFGEGSRLTVL.

This clonotype was observed at least ten times. The chain links TRBV2 to TRBJ1-5, with TRBD1 matching over 7 bases. The CDR3 has 15 residues. The germline V gene has CDR1 SNHLY and CDR2 FYNNEI. J gave up 0 bases and V 6 bases, and 5 bases lay outside the gene matches. CDR3: CASSPTGNSNQPQHF. The DNA of the CDR3 is TGTGCCAGCAGCCCGACAGGGAATAGCAATCAGCCCCAGCATTTT.